The entry that follows covers one T cell receptor (beta chain) sequence. This sample is drawn from a study of blood T cell repertoires in COVID-19. CDR3 length: 17 amino acids. V lost 5 bases to trimming and J lost 4 bases, with 20 bases between them. Germline V gene lookup returns CDR1 ENHRY and CDR2 SYGVKD. Profiling relied on immunoSEQ multiplex PCR, and the TCRdb table lists in-frame clones only, not all of them. The sample contains some 320,000 clones, just under 90% of which appear only once. The source material was PBMCs or T cells enriched from blood (not recorded which). The source is a woman in her fifties or sixties who had been exposed to COVID-19. This chain joins TRBV10-3 and TRBJ2-2; D possibly corresponds to TRBD1 (7 bases). For the CDR3, the DNA is TGTGCCATCAGTACACTCCCGGCGGGACAGACCACCGGGGAGCTGTTTTTT. This codes for CAISTLPAGQTTGELFF.